Below, 8 T cell receptor beta chains from the same sample are listed, as sequenced in a study of identical twins. TCRdb ran MiXCR on the 5' RACE reads and lists one entry per CDR3 protein. The sample has around 570,000 distinct CDR3 sequences, roughly 9.9% seen once. Separately, the same data were catalogued under a study of yellow fever vaccine responses in identical twins.

The sample taken for sequencing was PBMCs. Receptors originate from a woman aged 18 to 35 in good health.

This clonotype was detected a few times. The chain has TRBV6-1 and TRBJ2-2, with D tentatively TRBD2 (5 bases). V was cut by 3 bases and J by 0 bases, with 11 bases left in between. CDR3 length: 16 residues. Germline lookup yields CDR1 MNHNS and CDR2 SASEGT. The CDR3 sequence is CASSETGVTNTGELFF. Written as DNA, the CDR3 is TGTGCCAGCAGTGAGACCGGGGTTACGAACACCGGGGAGCTGTTTTTT.

This clonotype was counted ten times or more. The genes are TRBV6-1 and TRBJ2-3; 10 bases fit TRBD2. V trimming: 6 bases; J trimming: 2 bases; junction bases outside the gene matches: 5. This CDR3 is built from 15 residues. Per germline, CDR1 MNHNS and CDR2 SASEGT. The CDR3 region has the DNA TGTGCCAGCAGCCTACTAGCGGGGCTCACAGATACGCAGTATTTT. Translated: CASSLLAGLTDTQYF.

This chain uses TRBV5-1 with TRBJ2-7, with 8 bases that match TRBD1. V dropped 4 bases and J dropped 2; count of bases not matched to a gene: 11. The CDR3 is made up of 16 amino acids. Germline V CDR1 and CDR2: SGHRS, YFSETQ. CDR3 in DNA: TGCGCCAGCAGCATCGACAGGGGCCCTCCCCCCTACGAGCAGTACTTC. Translated, it gives CASSIDRGPPPYEQYF.

This clonotype occurred many times. The chain combines TRBV12-3 or TRBV12-4 with TRBJ1-4; D remains unclear. The CDR3 runs 13 residues. V was clipped by 7 bases and J by 5 bases, with 11 bases between them. The CDR3 loop reads CASTTGRNEKLFF. The CDR3 DNA reads TGTGCCAGCACCACCGGCCGGAATGAAAAACTGTTTTTT.

There are a few counts of this clonotype. The genes are TRBV20-1 and TRBJ2-1; no firm D call. Germline V CDR1 and CDR2: DFQATT, SNEGSKA (reference sequence). V gave up 0 bases and J gave up 2 bases, with 5 bases separating them. The CDR3 runs to 13 residues. The CDR3 region has the DNA TGCAGTGCTAGAGATGGGACCTACAATGAGCAGTTCTTC. Its protein is CSARDGTYNEQFF.

There are many counts of this clonotype. This chain joins TRBV29-1 and TRBJ2-2; perhaps D is TRBD1 or TRBD2 (5 bases each). In germline, CDR1 is SQVTM, CDR2 ANQGSEA. The CDR3 sequence is 13 residues long. With 7 bases removed from V and 5 bases from J, the gap between germline ends came to 14 bases. The CDR3 DNA sequence: TGCAGCGGGTTCCAGGGAGAAACCGGGGAGCTGTTTTTT. This codes for CSGFQGETGELFF.

This clonotype was seen more than once but under ten times. The V call is TRBV24-1, the J call TRBJ2-2, with D hard to call. This CDR3 has 15 residues. Trimming stripped 5 bases from V and 2 bases from J, with 11 bases between. Germline V gene lookup returns CDR1 KGHDR and CDR2 SFDVKD. CDR3 DNA: TGTGCCACCAGTGTCGCAGGAGTAAACACCGGGGAGCTGTTTTTT. Protein sequence: CATSVAGVNTGELFF.

As for this clonotype: Compared with germline, one end of the junction differs, possibly owing to a read error. The chain carries TRBV10-3 and TRBJ2-7; TRBD1 aligns across 7 bases. This CDR3 contains 13 residues. CDR1 is ENHRY, CDR2 SYGVKD, per germline. The CDR3 DNA reads as TGTGCCATCAGTGAGCCCCCAGGGGGTCGGGAAGTCTTC. Translation gives CAISEPPGGREVF.